Each of the 23 T cell receptor beta chains below was sequenced from the same sample in a study of graft-versus-host responses after intestinal transplantation. The data were produced by immunoSEQ multiplex PCR, yet TCRdb's version contains in-frame clones alone and is incomplete. This repertoire shows roughly 89,000 clones, about 90% found once; its top ten account for around 0.17%. These receptors are not linked to any known antigen. The sequencing used unstimulated CD4+ T cells sorted from spleen or lymph node cells, collected before intestinal transplant. All receptors derive from a human donor who received an intestinal transplant.

In its sample, this clone was seen once. V and J are TRBV29-1 and TRBJ1-2; D ambiguous. Germline V CDR1 and CDR2: SQVTM, ANQGSEA. The CDR3 extends over 13 amino acids. V lost 5 bases and J 1 base, leaving 11 bases between the germline ends. The CDR3 sequence is CSVLPDFNYGYTF. CDR3 in DNA: TGCAGCGTTCTCCCCGACTTTAACTATGGCTACACCTTC.

The rearrangement joins TRBV6-1 to TRBJ1-6, with unresolved D. Between the trimmed V and J ends, which lost 0 bases and 4 bases, there was a span of 7 bases. The germline gives CDR1 MNHNS, CDR2 SASEGT. The CDR3 covers 15 residues. CDR3 amino acids: CASSEAGEYNSPLHF. In nucleotides, the CDR3 is TGTGCCAGCAGTGAAGCTGGGGAGTATAATTCACCCCTCCACTTT.

The V and J genes are TRBV30 and TRBJ1-2; possible D gene TRBD1, 5 bases. The germline V gene encodes CDR1 GTSNPN and CDR2 SVGIG (reference sequence). The CDR3 has 17 amino acids. V shed 4 bases and J shed 4 bases, with 25 bases lying between them. The DNA for the CDR3 is TGTGCCTGGATTCCTATTTTAGAACGAGACGGGGGCTATGGCTACACCTTC. Protein product: CAWIPILERDGGYGYTF. The full variable domain, rest sourced from reference TRBV30 and TRBJ1-2, is SQTIHQWPATLVQPVGSPLSLECTVEGTSNPNLYWYRQAAGRGLQLLFYSVGIGQISSEVPQNLSASRPQDRQFILSSKKLLLSDSGFYLCAWIPILERDGGYGYTFGSGTRLTVV.

This clone was picked up a small number of times. This rearrangement joins TRBV30 to TRBJ1-1; 9 bases align to TRBD1. The trim removed 1 base at V and 6 bases at J, leaving 3 bases unmatched. This CDR3 has 13 residues. Germline CDR1 reads GTSNPN; CDR2 reads SVGIG (reference sequence). CDR3 sequence (DNA): TGTGCCTGGAGTGCCCGACAGGGGGCTGAAGCTTTCTTT. Residues: CAWSARQGAEAFF.

The genes are TRBV6-1 and TRBJ1-5, with 10 positions matching TRBD1. Germline-derived CDR1 and CDR2 are MNHNS and SASEGT. The V and J ends lost 3 bases and 2 bases, in that order; junction bases with no gene match: 13. The CDR3 spans 19 residues. The CDR3 spells CASSERETGTGERNQPQHF. CDR3 bases: TGTGCCAGCAGTGAGAGGGAAACCGGGACAGGGGAGCGCAATCAGCCCCAGCATTTT.

The chain has TRBV5-1 and TRBJ2-5, with 7 nucleotides matching TRBD2. Germline CDR1 and CDR2: SGHRS and YFSETQ. The CDR3 covers 13 residues. V shed 3 bases and J 3 bases; nucleotides not matched to a gene: 2. CDR3 amino acids: CASSSGLKETQYF. CDR3 bases: TGCGCCAGCAGCTCGGGACTAAAAGAGACCCAGTACTTC.

The rearrangement links TRBV4-3 to TRBJ2-3; no clear D gene. CDR3 length equals 13 residues. CDR1 LGHNA and CDR2 YSLEER come from the germline V gene. V gave up 2 bases and J gave up 4 bases, with 7 bases separating them. CDR3 amino acids: CASSQQLPDTQYF. The CDR3 DNA reads TGCGCCAGCAGCCAACAACTACCAGATACGCAGTATTTT.

V usage is TRBV5-3 and J usage is TRBJ1-5, with 7 bases fitting TRBD1. TRBV5-3 is an ORF, and what it does is uncertain. The J segment lost 3 bases and the V segment lost 2 bases, leaving 8 bases of the junction unmatched. The CDR3 consists of 16 residues. The CDR3 loop is CARSLVGQKPNQPQHF. The CDR3 DNA sequence: TGTGCCAGAAGCTTAGTGGGACAGAAGCCCAATCAGCCCCAGCATTTT.

V is TRBV29-1 and J is TRBJ2-5, with unresolved D. The V and J ends lost 4 bases and 2 bases respectively, with 11 bases between them. CDR1 is SQVTM, CDR2 ANQGSEA, per germline. This CDR3 has 13 residues. CDR3 sequence reads: CSVGVVRQETQYF. In DNA, the CDR3 is TGCAGCGTTGGAGTAGTTCGTCAAGAGACCCAGTACTTC.

This sequence joins TRBV30 and TRBJ2-7, with D perhaps matching TRBD2 (6 bases). Germline CDR1 reads GTSNPN; CDR2 reads SVGIG (reference sequence). The CDR3 is 10 residues long. The V end lost 1 base, the J end lost 9 bases, and 7 bases lay between the germline ends. The CDR3 DNA follows: TGTGCCTGGAGTGGGGGGGTGCAGTACTTC. Its translation is CAWSGGVQYF. Full variable domain (outside the CDR3, taken from reference TRBV30 and TRBJ2-7): SQTIHQWPATLVQPVGSPLSLECTVEGTSNPNLYWYRQAAGRGLQLLFYSVGIGQISSEVPQNLSASRPQDRQFILSSKKLLLSDSGFYLCAWSGGVQYFGPGTRLTVT.

The chain uses TRBV7-8 and TRBJ2-3, with D possibly matching TRBD2 (5 bases). This CDR3 has 13 residues. CDR1 is SGHVS, CDR2 FQNEAQ, per germline. V shed 11 bases and J shed 1 base, with 13 bases lying between them. The CDR3 spells CASRPGGTDTQYF. Here the CDR3 DNA reads TGTGCCTCGAGGCCCGGGGGCACAGATACGCAGTATTTT.

The chain is built from TRBV9 and TRBJ1-6; TRBD1 matches at 8 bases. V lost 3 bases to trimming and J lost 15 bases; unmatched junction nucleotides: 11. This CDR3 comprises 14 residues. The germline V gene encodes CDR1 SGDLS and CDR2 YYNGEE. This chain's CDR3 is CASSAGTGGMHLHF. Here the CDR3 DNA reads TGTGCCAGCAGCGCCGGGACAGGTGGAATGCACCTCCACTTT.

This rearrangement joins TRBV28 to TRBJ1-2; D gene unclear. Germline CDR1 and CDR2: MDHEN and SYDVKM. The CDR3 has 15 amino acids. Trimming cost V 3 bases and J 0 bases, with 11 bases left between them. CDR3 sequence (DNA): TGTGCCAGCAGTTTGGGAGGGCTAGCTAACTATGGCTACACCTTC. Translating gives CASSLGGLANYGYTF.

The chain has TRBV27 and TRBJ2-3, with 10 bases matching TRBD1. The CDR3 length is 14 residues. J gave up 1 base and V 5 bases, and 0 bases lay outside the gene matches. CDR1 and CDR2 from the germline V gene are MNHEY and SMNVEV (reference sequence). DNA for the CDR3: TGTGCCAGCAGTGACAGGGGGCGCACAGATACGCAGTATTTT. Encoded protein: CASSDRGRTDTQYF.

This clone was counted once. The CDR3, as DNA: TGTGCCAGCAGTTACGACAGAACCTATCAGCCCCAGCATTTT. Protein product: CASSYDRTYQPQHF. The chain couples TRBV6-5 to TRBJ1-5, with D tentatively TRBD1 (5 bases). Trimming took off 2 bases at V and 5 bases at J, with 10 bases between the two ends. The CDR3 spans 14 residues. Per germline, CDR1 MNHEY and CDR2 SVGAGI.

The J gene is TRBJ1-2, the V gene TRBV5-5, with 11 bases aligning to TRBD1. Germline V gene lookup returns CDR1 SGHKS and CDR2 YYEKEE (reference sequence). With 3 bases clipped from V and 0 bases from J, the junction kept 10 bases outside the gene matches. The CDR3 loop spans 18 amino acids. The CDR3 DNA is TGTGCCAGCAGCTCCTCGGGACAGGGGGGCTGGGCTAACTATGGCTACACCTTC. Its translation: CASSSSGQGGWANYGYTF.

There are a few counts of this clone. V usage is TRBV6-6 and J usage is TRBJ1-1; D is undetermined. CDR1 is MNHNY and CDR2 is SVGAGI in the germline V gene (reference sequence). The CDR3 covers 13 residues. Between the trimmed V and J ends, which lost 3 bases and 8 bases, there was a span of 13 bases. The chain's CDR3 is CASSYLEGSEAFF. DNA for the CDR3: TGTGCCAGCAGTTATTTGGAGGGTAGCGAAGCTTTCTTT.

This clone was detected only once. The chain uses TRBV2 and TRBJ2-5, with TRBD2 matching over 11 bases. Germline CDR1 reads SNHLY; CDR2 reads FYNNEI. This CDR3 contains 12 residues. With V trimmed by 8 bases and J by 7 bases, 3 bases remained unmatched. CDR3 region: CASVAGGGTQYF. Written as DNA, the CDR3 is TGTGCCAGCGTAGCGGGAGGGGGGACCCAGTACTTC.

The rearrangement joins TRBV19 to TRBJ2-7; the match to TRBD1 covers 7 bases. The CDR3 length is 15 residues. With 5 bases clipped from V and 0 bases from J, the junction kept 7 bases outside the gene matches. Germline values: CDR1 LNHDA, CDR2 SQIVND (reference sequence). Here the CDR3 DNA reads TGTGCCAGTAGTTACTCCAGGGGGAGCTCCTACGAGCAGTACTTC. Its protein is CASSYSRGSSYEQYF.

The V and J genes are TRBV4-2 and TRBJ2-5; D unclear. Germline lookup yields CDR1 LGHNA and CDR2 YNFKEQ. This CDR3 spans 15 amino acids. Trimming left V 2 bases short and J 1 base short, with 11 bases between. CDR3 DNA sequence: TGTGCCAGCAGCCAACGTCTAGGTGGCCAAGAGACCCAGTACTTC. This codes for CASSQRLGGQETQYF.

The chain employs TRBV7-2 and TRBJ1-6, with D possibly matching TRBD1 (5 bases). The germline V gene encodes CDR1 SGHTA and CDR2 FQGNSA. This CDR3 is 18 amino acids long. Trimming removed 5 bases at V and 0 bases at J, with 17 bases between. The DNA of the CDR3 is TGTGCCAGCAGCAAAATCGCTCAGGGAAGCTCCTATAATTCACCCCTCCACTTT. Its protein is CASSKIAQGSSYNSPLHF.

This sequence joins TRBV4-1 and TRBJ2-4, with 8 bases matching TRBD2. The CDR3 is 17 residues long. CDR1 is MGHRA and CDR2 is YSYEKL in the germline V gene. Trimming at V came to 2 bases and at J to 9 bases, leaving 15 bases not matched to a gene. CDR3 bases: TGCGCCAGCAGCCAACTCCCTAGCGGGTTCCCCGGGGCCATTCAGTACTTC. It encodes CASSQLPSGFPGAIQYF.

The chain has TRBV4-1 and TRBJ2-7; 8 bases map to TRBD1. The CDR3 is 15 residues long. From germline, CDR1 is MGHRA and CDR2 YSYEKL. Trimming at V came to 4 bases and at J to 0 bases, leaving 5 bases not matched to a gene. Here the CDR3 DNA reads TGCGCCAGCAGCCCCGGGACAGGTCCCTCCTACGAGCAGTACTTC. It specifies CASSPGTGPSYEQYF.